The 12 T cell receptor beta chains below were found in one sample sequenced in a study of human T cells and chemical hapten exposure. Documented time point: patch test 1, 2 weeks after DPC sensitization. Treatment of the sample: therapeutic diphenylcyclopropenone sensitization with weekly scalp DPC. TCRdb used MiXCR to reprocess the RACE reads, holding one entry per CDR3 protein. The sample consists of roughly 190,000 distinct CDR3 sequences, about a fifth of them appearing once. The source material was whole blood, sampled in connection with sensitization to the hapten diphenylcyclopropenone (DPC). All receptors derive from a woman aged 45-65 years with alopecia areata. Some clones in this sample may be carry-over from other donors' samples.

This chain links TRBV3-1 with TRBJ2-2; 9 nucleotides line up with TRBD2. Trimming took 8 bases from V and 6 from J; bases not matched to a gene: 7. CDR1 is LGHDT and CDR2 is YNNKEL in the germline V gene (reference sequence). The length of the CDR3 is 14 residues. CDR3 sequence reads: CASCSGSSAGELFF. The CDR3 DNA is TGTGCCAGCTGTAGCGGGAGTTCAGCCGGGGAGCTGTTTTTT.

The CDR3 loop is CASSLHPGTSGRAGMNEQFF. DNA of the CDR3: TGTGCCAGCAGCTTGCATCCCGGGACTAGCGGGAGGGCGGGGATGAATGAGCAGTTCTTC. The chain uses TRBV7-3 and TRBJ2-1; 16 bases map to TRBD2. The CDR3 contains 20 residues. Germline V gene lookup returns CDR1 SGHTA and CDR2 FQGTGA. J was trimmed by 7 bases and V by 3 bases; bases with no gene match: 15. Based on the CDR3 plus reference TRBV7-3 and TRBJ2-1, the full variable domain is GAGVSQTPSNKVTEKGKYVELRCDPISGHTALYWYRQSLGQGPEFLIYFQGTGAADDSGLPNDRFFAVRPEGSVSTLKIQRTERGDSAVYLCASSLHPGTSGRAGMNEQFFGPGTRLTVL.

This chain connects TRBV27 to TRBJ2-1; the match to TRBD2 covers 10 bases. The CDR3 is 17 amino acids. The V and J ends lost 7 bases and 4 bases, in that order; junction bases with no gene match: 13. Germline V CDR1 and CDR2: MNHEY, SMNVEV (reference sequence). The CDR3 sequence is CASKGLAGVYPYNEQFF. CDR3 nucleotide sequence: TGTGCCAGCAAGGGTCTAGCGGGAGTATACCCATACAATGAGCAGTTCTTC.

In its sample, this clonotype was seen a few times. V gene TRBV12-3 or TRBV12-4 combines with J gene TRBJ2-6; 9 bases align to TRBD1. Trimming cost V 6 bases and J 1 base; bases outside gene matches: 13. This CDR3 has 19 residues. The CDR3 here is CASRSIRDRVSSGANVLTF. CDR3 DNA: TGTGCCAGCAGGTCGATCCGGGACAGGGTTTCTTCTGGGGCCAACGTCCTGACTTTC.

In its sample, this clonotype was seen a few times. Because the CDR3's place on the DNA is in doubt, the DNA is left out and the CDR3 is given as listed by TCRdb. The CDR3 reads CISVSEAHGTVSSTDTQYF. The chain couples TRBV7-5 to TRBJ2-3; the D call TRBD1 from the table was never checked on the DNA. TRBV7-5 is recorded as a pseudogene. Inclusive of both ends, the CDR3 amounts to 19 amino acids.

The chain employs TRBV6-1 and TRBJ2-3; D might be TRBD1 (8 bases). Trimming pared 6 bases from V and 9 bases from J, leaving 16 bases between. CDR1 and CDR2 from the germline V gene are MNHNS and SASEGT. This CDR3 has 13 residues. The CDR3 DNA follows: TGTGCCAGCAGGGGGACAGGAGCGGGGACGCAGTATTTT. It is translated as CASRGTGAGTQYF.

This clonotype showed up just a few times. The chain's CDR3 is CASSWTNTGELFF. The CDR3 coding sequence is TGTGCCAGCAGTTGGACCAACACCGGGGAGCTGTTTTTT. The V gene is TRBV12-3 or TRBV12-4, the J gene TRBJ2-2, with D unclear. V gave up 4 bases and J gave up 2 bases, with 5 bases separating them. CDR3 length: 13 amino acids.

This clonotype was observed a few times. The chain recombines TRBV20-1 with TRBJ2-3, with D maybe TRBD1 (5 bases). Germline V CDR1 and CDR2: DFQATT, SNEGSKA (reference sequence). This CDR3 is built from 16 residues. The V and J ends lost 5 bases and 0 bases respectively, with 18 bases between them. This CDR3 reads CSAELRRTGSTDTQYF. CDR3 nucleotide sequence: TGCAGTGCTGAGCTCAGACGCACAGGCAGCACAGATACGCAGTATTTT.

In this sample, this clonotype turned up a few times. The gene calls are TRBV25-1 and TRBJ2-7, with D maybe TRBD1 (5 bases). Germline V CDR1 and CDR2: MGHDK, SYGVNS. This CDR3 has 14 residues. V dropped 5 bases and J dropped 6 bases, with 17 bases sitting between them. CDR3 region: CASSYRGAFSEQYF. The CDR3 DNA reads TGTGCCAGCAGTTATAGGGGTGCCTTCTCCGAGCAGTACTTC.

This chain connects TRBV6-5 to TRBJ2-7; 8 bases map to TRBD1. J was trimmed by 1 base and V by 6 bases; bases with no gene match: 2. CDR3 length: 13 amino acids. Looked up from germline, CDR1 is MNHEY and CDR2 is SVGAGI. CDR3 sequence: CASRTGASYEQYF. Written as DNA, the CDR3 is TGTGCCAGCAGGACAGGGGCATCCTACGAGCAGTACTTC.

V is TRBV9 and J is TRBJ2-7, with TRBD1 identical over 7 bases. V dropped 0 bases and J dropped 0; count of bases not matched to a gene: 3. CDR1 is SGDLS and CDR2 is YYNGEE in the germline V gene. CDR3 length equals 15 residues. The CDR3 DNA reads TGTGCCAGCAGCGTAGTCGGGGACAGCTCCTACGAGCAGTACTTC. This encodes CASSVVGDSSYEQYF.

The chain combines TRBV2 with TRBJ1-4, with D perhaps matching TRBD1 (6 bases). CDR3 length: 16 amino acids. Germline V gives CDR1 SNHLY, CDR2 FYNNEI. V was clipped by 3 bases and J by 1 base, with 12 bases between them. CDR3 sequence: CASSEPTGLTNEKLFF. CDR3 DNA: TGTGCCAGCAGTGAGCCTACAGGGTTAACTAATGAAAAACTGTTTTTT.